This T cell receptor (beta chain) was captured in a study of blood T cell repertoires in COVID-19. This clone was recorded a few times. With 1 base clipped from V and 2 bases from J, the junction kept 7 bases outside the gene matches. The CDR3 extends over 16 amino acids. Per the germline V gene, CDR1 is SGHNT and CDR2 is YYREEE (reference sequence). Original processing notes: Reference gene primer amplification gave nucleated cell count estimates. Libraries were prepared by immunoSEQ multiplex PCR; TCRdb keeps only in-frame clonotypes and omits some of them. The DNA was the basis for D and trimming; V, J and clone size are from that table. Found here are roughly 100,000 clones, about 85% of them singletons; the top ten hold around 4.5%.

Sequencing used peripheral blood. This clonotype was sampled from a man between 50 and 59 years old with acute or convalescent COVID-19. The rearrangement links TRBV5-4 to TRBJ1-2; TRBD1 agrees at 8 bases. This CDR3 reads CASSLNWDRRNYGYTF. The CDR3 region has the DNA TGTGCCAGCAGCTTGAATTGGGACAGGAGAAACTATGGCTACACCTTC.